This T cell receptor (beta chain) was recorded in a study of T-cell reconstitution after alpha-beta-depleted transplantation in children. Study-wide results and limits: There were reportedly several hundred expanded graft clones from which alpha-beta T cells came about two months after transplant. Newly produced T cells mostly provided counts and TCRbeta diversity after one year, as hyperexpanded clones declined.

The library targeted TCRbeta and was prepared with unique molecular identifiers. One entry per CDR3 protein, called by TCRdb with MiXCR from the PCR reads. The data contain roughly 340,000 distinct CDR3 sequences, 15% to 20% of them singletons. The CDR3 is 15 residues long. V lost 4 bases and J lost 4, with 15 bases in between. Germline loops: CDR1 SGDLS, CDR2 YYNGEE. This clonotype has more than one count but fewer than ten. The antigen remains unidentified. The V call is TRBV9, the J call TRBJ2-1, with a tentative D call TRBD2 (6 bases). The source of this sequence is a male patient aged 2-9 years who had a stem cell transplant for acute lymphoblastic leukemia, so the T cells may come from the graft donor. The sequencing here drew on PBMCs, mostly from graft donor cells, taken 360 days after TCRalphabeta/CD19-depleted stem cell transplant. The CDR3 nucleotides are TGTGCCAGCAGCCACAGTGGGGGGTCTTACAATGAGCAGTTCTTC. It specifies CASSHSGGSYNEQFF. The full variable domain, its missing parts supplied by reference TRBV9 and TRBJ2-1, is DSGVTQTPKHLITATGQRVTLRCSPRSGDLSVYWYQQSLDQGLQFLIQYYNGEERAKGNILERFSAQQFPDLHSELNLSSLELGDSALYFCASSHSGGSYNEQFFGPGTRLTVL.